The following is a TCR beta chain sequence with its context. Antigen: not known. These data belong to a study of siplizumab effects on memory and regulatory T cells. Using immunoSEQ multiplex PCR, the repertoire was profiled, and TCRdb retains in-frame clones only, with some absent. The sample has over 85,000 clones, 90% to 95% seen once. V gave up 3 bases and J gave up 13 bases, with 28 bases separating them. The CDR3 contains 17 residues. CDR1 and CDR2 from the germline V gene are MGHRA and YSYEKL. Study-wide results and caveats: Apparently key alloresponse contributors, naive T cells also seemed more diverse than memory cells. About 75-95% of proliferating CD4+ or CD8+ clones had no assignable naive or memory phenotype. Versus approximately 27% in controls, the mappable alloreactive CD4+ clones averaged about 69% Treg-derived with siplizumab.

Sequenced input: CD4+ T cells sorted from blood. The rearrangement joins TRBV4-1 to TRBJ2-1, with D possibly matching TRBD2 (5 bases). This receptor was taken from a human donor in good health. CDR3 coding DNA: TGCGCCAGCAGCCACCTAAGACTGGCGGAGGCCGCCGCTTTCCAGTTCTTC. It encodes CASSHLRLAEAAAFQFF.